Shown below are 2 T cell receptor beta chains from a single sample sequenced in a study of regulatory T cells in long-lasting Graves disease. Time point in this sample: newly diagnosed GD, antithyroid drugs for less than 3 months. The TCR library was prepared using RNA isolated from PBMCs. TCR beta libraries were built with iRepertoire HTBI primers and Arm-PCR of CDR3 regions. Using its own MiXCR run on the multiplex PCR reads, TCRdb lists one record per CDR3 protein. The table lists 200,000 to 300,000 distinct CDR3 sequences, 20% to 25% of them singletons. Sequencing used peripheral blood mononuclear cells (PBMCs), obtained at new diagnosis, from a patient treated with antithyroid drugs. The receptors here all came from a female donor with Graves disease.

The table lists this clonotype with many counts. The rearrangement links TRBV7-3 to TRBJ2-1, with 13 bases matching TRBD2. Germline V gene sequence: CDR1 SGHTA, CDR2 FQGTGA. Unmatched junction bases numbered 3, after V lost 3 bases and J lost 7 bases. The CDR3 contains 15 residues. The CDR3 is CASSFGLAGDNEQFF. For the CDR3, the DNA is TGTGCCAGCAGCTTCGGACTAGCGGGAGATAATGAGCAGTTCTTC.

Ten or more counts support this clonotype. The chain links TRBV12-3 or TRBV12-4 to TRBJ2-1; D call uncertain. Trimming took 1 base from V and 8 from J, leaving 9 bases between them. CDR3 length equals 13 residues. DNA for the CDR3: TGTGCCAGCAGTTTAGGGGCGATGGATGAGCAGTTCTTC. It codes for CASSLGAMDEQFF.